A few counts support the clone carrying this TCR beta chain. TCRdb ran MiXCR on the reads and lists one entry per CDR3 protein. Among under 250,000 distinct CDR3 sequences listed, roughly an eighth were seen once. This entry is derived from a study of T cell repertoires in cytomegalovirus infection. The CDR3 totals 13 residues. Between the trimmed V and J ends, which lost 7 bases and 4 bases, there was a span of 16 bases. Germline lookup yields CDR1 SQVTM and CDR2 ANQGSEA. V usage is TRBV29-1 and J usage is TRBJ1-1; perhaps TRBD1 as D (5 bases). This TCR came from a human donor in good health (CMV status not recorded). Some clones in this sample may be carry-over from other donors' samples. Sequencing input: PBMCs. CDR3 residues: CSANSGLGTEAFF. In nucleotides, the CDR3 is TGCAGCGCTAACTCAGGGTTAGGCACTGAAGCTTTCTTT.